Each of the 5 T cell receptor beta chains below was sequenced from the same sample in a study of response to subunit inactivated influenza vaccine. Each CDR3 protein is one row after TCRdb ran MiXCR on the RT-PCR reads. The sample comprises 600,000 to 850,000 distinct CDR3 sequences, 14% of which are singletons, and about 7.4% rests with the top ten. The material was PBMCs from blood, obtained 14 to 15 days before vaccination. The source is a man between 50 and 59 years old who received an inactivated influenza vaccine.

CDR3 loop: CASSLLAGGPETQYF. For the CDR3, the DNA is TGTGCCAGCAGCTTACTCGCGGGAGGGCCTGAGACCCAGTACTTC. The genes are TRBV7-6 and TRBJ2-5, with TRBD2 identical over 9 bases. CDR1 and CDR2 from the germline V gene are SGHVS and FNYEAQ. After removal of 2 bases from V and 5 bases from J, the junction contained 6 bases not matched to a gene. The CDR3 has 15 amino acids. Full variable domain (rest looked up from reference TRBV7-6 and TRBJ2-5): GAGVSQSPRYKVTKRGQDVALRCDPISGHVSLYWYRQALGQGPEFLTYFNYEAQQDKSGLPNDRFSAERPEGSISTLTIQRTEQRDSAMYRCASSLLAGGPETQYFGPGTRLLVL.

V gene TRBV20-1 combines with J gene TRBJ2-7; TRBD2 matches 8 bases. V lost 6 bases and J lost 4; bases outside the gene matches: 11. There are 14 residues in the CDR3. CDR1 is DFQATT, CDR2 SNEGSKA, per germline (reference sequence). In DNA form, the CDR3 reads TGCAGTGCCCGGGAGGTAGCGGGACCTTACGAGCAGTACTTC. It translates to CSAREVAGPYEQYF.

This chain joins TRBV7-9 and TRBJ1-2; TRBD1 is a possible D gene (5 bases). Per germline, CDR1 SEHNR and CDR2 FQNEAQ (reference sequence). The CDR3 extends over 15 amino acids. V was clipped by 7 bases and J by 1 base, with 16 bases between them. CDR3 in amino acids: CASTFGAYVNYGYTF. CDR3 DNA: TGTGCCAGCACCTTCGGGGCTTACGTTAACTATGGCTACACCTTC.

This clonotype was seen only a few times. CDR3 sequence (DNA): TGCGCCAGCAGCCAAGAATGGGGCTCCTACGAGCAGTACTTC. Encoded protein: CASSQEWGSYEQYF. The chain joins TRBV4-3 to TRBJ2-7; D is undetermined. Germline CDR1 is LGHNA and CDR2 is YSLEER. The CDR3 totals 14 residues. V lost 0 bases and J 0 bases, leaving 6 bases between the germline ends.

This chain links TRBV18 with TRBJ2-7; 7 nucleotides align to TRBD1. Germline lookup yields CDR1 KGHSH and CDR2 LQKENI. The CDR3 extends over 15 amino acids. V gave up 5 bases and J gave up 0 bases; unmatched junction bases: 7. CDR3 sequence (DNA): TGTGCCAGCTCAGTGGGACAGCTGAGCTCCTACGAGCAGTACTTC. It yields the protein CASSVGQLSSYEQYF. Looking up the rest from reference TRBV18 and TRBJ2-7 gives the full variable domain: NAGVMQNPRHLVRRRGQEARLRCSPMKGHSHVYWYRQLPEEGLKFMVYLQKENIIDESGMPKERFSAEFPKEGPSILRIQQVVRGDSAAYFCASSVGQLSSYEQYFGPGTRLTVT.